This T cell receptor beta chain was documented in a study of T cells after yellow fever vaccination. Study summary: The SMART-Seq v4 Ultra Low Input method served to prepare the low-cell-number fractions. Study-wide points: Most clones from primary vaccination resurfaced after the booster (around 97% CD4, approximately 88% CD8). The presence of abundant clonotypes contaminating from the bulk population was possible in FACS-sorted repertoires.

This clonotype has only a few counts. Antigen unknown. 5'RACE template switching generated TCR cDNA, adding a universal primer site and UMIs. TCRdb processed the 5' RACE reads anew with MiXCR; each CDR3 protein has one entry. The sample holds about 400,000 distinct CDR3 sequences; about 6% are singletons and the top ten take approximately 15%. This CDR3 contains 15 residues. Germline V gene data show CDR1 as MNHEY and CDR2 as SVGEGT. V dropped 5 bases and J dropped 9; count of bases not matched to a gene: 9. The rearrangement links TRBV6-2 or TRBV6-3 to TRBJ2-1; TRBD2 matches at 11 bases. The sequencing here drew on PBMCs, taken 5 days after the yellow fever booster vaccination. This clonotype was sampled from a man under 40 who received the YFV17D yellow fever vaccine. The DNA of the CDR3 is TGTGCCAGCAGTCGGGCTAGACTAGCGGGACTTGAGCAGTTCTTC. Translation: CASSRARLAGLEQFF.